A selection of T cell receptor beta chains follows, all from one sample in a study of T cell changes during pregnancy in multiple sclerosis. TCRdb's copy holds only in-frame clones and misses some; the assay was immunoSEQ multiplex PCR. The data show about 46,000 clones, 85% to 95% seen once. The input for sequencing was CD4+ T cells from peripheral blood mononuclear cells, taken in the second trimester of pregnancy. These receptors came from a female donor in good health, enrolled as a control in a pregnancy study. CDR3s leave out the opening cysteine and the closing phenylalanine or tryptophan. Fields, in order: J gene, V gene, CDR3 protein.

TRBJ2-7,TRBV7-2,ASSSQGPHEQY
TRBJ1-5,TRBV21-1,ASRPMDSFNQPQH
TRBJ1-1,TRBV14,ASSPRVKDTEAF
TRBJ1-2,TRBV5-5,ASSFSRQGGVGYT
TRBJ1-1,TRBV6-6,ASSPLQREGTEAF
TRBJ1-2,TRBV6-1,ASSGLDRATYGYT
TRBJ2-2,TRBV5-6,ASSEDRNTGELF
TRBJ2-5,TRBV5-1,ASSVTGSQETQY
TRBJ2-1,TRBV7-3,ASSLASSLNEQF
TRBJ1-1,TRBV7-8,ASSSYTGGGGTEAF
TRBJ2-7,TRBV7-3,ASSLGSWDRGYEQY
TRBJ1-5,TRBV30,AWSVGQSNQPQH
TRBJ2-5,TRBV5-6,ASSPGTGRQY
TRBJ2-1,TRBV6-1,ASGGLAGWDEQF
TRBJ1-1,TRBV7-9,ASSLRGGAGTEAF
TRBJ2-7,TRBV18,ASSPKTGDYEQY
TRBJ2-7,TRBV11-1,ASSLTGTSGSYEQY
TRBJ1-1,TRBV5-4,ASSSQTGIEAF
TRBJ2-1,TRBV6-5,ASSSGLSGVQF
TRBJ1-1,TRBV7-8,ASSWNTRKTLRNTEAF
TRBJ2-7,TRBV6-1,ASSPRRDSYEQY
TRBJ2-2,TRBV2,ASISRQSGAGELF
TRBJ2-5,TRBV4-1,ASSQTGGDEETQY
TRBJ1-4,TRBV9,ASSTRQGPNEKLF
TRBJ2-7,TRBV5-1,ASSGTQGLSYEQY
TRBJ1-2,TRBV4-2,ASGGDGFVNYGYT
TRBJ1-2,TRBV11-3,ASSLDQGAGDGYT
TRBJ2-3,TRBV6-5,ASSYAPATGERY
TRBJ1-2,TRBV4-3,ASSQDRGSGGKVYGYT
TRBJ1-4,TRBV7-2,ASSLSTSINEKLF
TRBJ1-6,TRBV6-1,ASSEDSDSPLH
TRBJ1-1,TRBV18,ASSPPTGRHTEAF
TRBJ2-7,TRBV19,ASSGQGYYEQY
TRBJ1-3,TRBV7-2,ASSVRVDGNTIY
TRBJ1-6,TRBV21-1,ASSKVGQEKAYSPLH
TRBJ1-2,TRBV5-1,ASSHDRGGYT
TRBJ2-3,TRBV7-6,ASSLAGQSTDTQY
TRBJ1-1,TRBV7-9,ASSLATGGTEAF
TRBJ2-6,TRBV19,ASSPGQGGPGANVLT
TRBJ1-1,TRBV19,ASRPGDRYTEAF